This TCR beta chain was observed in a study of cytomegalovirus exposure and HLA in healthy donors. The germline V gene has CDR1 SNHLY and CDR2 FYNNEI. This CDR3 contains 13 residues. The V end was cut by 8 bases, the J end by 3 bases, with 13 bases between. Primers: 60 Vbeta forward and 13 Jbeta reverse. Clones were sequenced by immunoSEQ multiplex PCR, and TCRdb holds only the in-frame ones, with some missing. Of about 190,000 clones detected, approximately 87% appear once; the ten largest clones hold over 1%. Sequencing was done on a sample of PBMCs. The chain links TRBV2 to TRBJ1-1; the D is unclear. The TCR sequence derives from a young man in good health and CMV-seronegative. The chain's CDR3 is CASSVEGYTEAFF. CDR3 DNA: TGTGCCAGCTCAGTTGAGGGATACACTGAAGCTTTCTTT.